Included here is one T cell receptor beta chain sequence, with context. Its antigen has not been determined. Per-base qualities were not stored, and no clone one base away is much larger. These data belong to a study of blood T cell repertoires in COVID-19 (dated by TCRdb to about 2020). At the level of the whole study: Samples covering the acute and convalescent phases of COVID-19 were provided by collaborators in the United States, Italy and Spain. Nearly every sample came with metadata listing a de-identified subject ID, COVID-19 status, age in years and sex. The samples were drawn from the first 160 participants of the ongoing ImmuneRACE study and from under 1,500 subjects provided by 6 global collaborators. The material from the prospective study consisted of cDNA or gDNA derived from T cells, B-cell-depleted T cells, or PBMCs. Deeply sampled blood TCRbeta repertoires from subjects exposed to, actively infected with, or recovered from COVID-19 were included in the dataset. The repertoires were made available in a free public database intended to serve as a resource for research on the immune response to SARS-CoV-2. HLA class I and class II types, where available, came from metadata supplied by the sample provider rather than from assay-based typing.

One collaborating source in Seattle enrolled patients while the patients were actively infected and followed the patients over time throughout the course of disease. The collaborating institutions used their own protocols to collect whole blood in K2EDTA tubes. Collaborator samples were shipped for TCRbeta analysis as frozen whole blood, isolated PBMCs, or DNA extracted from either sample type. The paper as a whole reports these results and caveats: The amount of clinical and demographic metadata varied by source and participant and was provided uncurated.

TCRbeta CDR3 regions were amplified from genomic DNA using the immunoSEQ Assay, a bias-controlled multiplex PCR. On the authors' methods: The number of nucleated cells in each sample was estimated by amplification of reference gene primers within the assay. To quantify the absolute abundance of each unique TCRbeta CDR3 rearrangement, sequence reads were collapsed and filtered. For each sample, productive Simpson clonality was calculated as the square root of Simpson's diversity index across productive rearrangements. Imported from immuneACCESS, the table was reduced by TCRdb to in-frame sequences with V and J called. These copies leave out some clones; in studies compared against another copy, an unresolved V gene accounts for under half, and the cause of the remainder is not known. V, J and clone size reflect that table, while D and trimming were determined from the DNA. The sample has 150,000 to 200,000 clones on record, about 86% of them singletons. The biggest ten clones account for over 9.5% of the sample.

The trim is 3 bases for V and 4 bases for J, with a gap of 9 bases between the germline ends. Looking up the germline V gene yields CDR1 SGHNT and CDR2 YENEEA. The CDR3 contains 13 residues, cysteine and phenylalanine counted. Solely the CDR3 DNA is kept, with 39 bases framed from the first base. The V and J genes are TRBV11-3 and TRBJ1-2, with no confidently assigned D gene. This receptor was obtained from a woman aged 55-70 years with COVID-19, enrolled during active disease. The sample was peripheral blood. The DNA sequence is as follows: TGTGCCAGCAGCTTTTCGCGAAGCTATGGCTACACCTTC. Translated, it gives CASSFSRSYGYTF.